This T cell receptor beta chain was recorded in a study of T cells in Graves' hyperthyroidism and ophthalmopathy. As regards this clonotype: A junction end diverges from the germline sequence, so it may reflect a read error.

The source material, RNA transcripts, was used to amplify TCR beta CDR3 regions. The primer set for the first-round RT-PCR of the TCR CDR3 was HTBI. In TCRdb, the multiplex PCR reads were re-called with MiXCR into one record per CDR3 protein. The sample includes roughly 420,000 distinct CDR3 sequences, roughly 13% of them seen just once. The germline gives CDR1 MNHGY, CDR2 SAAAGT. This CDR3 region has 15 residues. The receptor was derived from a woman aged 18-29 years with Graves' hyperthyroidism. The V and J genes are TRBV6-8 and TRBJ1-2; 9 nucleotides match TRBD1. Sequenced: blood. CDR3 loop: CTSSQPGTGHYGYTF. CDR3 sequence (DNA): TGTACCAGCAGCCAACCCGGGACAGGGCACTATGGCTACACCTTC.